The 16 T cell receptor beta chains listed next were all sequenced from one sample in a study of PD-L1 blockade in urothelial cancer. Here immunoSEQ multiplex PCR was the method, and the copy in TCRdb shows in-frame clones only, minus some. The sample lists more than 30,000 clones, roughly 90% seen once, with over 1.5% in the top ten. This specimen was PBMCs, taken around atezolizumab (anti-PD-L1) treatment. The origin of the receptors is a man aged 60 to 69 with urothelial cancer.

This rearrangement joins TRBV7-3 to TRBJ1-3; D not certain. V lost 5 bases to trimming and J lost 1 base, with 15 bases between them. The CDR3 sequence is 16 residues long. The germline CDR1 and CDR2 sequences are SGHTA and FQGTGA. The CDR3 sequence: CASSPQPSESGNTIYF. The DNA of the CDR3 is TGTGCCAGCAGCCCACAACCCAGCGAATCTGGAAACACCATATATTTT.

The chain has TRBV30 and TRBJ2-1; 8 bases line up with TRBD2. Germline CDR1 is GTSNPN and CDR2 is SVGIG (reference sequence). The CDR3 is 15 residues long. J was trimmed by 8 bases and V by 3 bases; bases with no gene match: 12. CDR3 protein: CAWSPGSGSRDEQFF. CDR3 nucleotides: TGTGCCTGGAGCCCGGGGAGCGGGAGTCGGGATGAGCAGTTCTTC.

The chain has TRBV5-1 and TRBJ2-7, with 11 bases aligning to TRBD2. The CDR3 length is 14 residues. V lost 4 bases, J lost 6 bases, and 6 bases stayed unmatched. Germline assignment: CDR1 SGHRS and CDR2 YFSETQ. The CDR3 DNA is TGCGCCAGCAGCGTCACAACTAGCGGGAGCGAGCAGTACTTC. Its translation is CASSVTTSGSEQYF.

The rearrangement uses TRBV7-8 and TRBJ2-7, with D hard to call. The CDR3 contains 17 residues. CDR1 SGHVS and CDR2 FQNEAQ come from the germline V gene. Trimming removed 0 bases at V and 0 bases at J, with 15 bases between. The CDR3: CASSLALPGRSSYEQYF. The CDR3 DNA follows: TGTGCCAGCAGCTTAGCGCTCCCAGGTCGAAGCTCCTACGAGCAGTACTTC.

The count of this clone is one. DNA for the CDR3: TGTGCCAGCAGATCAAGCGGGGGGGCTGCAAACATTCAGTACTTC. Translating gives CASRSSGGAANIQYF. The chain uses TRBV5-6 and TRBJ2-4, with 10 bases lining up with TRBD2. This CDR3 has 15 amino acids. V shed 5 bases and J 6 bases; nucleotides not matched to a gene: 8. CDR1 is SGHDT and CDR2 is YYEEEE in the germline V gene.

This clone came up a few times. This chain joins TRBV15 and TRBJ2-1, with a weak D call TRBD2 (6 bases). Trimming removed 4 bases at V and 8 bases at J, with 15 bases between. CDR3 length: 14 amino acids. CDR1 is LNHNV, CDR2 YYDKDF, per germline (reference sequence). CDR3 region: CATSTREDPHEQFF. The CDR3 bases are TGTGCCACCAGCACTAGGGAGGATCCACATGAGCAGTTCTTC.

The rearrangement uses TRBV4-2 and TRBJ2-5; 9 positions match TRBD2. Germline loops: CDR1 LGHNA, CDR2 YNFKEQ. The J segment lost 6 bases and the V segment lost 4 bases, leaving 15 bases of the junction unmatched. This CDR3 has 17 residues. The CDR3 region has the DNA TGTGCCAGCAGCCGGGACTTAGCGGGGGACCGCGGTCAGACCCAGTACTTC. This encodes CASSRDLAGDRGQTQYF.

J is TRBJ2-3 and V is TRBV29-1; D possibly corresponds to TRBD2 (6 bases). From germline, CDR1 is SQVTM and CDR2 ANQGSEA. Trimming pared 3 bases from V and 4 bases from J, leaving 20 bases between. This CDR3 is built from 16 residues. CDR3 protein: CSVEGLGPVAADTQYF. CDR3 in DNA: TGCAGCGTTGAGGGACTCGGGCCAGTCGCGGCAGATACGCAGTATTTT.

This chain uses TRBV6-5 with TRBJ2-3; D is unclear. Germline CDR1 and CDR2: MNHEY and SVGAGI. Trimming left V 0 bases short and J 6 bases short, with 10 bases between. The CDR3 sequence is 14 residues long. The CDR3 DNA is TGTGCCAGCAGTTACTCGAATGCGGCGGATACGCAGTATTTT. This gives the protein CASSYSNAADTQYF.

The CDR3 protein is CASSFGQGDEQYF. The CDR3 DNA sequence: TGTGCCAGCAGTTTTGGGCAGGGCGACGAGCAGTACTTC. J is TRBJ2-7 and V is TRBV27, with D possibly TRBD1 on 5 matching bases. V dropped 3 bases and J dropped 5 bases, with 11 bases sitting between them. In germline, CDR1 is MNHEY, CDR2 SMNVEV (reference sequence). The CDR3 extends over 13 amino acids.

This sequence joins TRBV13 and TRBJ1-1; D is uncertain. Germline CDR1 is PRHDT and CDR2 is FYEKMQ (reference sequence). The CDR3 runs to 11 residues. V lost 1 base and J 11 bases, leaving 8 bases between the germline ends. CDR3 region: CASSLDSRAFF. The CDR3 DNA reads TGTGCCAGCAGCTTAGACAGCAGGGCTTTCTTT.

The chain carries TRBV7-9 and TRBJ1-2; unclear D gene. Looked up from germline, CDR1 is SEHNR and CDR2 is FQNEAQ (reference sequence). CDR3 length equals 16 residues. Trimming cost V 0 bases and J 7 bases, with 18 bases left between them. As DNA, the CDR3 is TGTGCCAGCAGCTTAGCGCTAGGTGGCAGAGAGTTTGGCTACACCTTC. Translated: CASSLALGGREFGYTF.

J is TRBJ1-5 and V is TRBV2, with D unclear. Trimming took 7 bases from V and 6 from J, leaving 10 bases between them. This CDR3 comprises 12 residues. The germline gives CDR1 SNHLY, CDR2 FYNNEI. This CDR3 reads CASTERSQPQHF. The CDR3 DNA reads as TGTGCCAGCACCGAACGGAGTCAGCCCCAGCATTTT.

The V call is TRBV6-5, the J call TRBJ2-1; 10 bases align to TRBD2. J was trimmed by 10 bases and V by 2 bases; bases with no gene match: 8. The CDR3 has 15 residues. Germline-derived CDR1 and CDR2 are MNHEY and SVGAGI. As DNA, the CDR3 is TGTGCCAGCAGTTACCCTACTAGCGGGGCGGGGGAGCAGTTCTTC. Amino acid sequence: CASSYPTSGAGEQFF.

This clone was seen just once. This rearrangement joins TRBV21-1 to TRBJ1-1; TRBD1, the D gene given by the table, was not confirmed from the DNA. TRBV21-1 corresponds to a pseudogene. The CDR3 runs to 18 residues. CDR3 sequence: CASTHRRQGADKNTEAFF. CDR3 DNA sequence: TGTGCCAGCACCCACCGTAGGCAGGGGGCGGACAAGAACACTGAAGCTTTCTTT.

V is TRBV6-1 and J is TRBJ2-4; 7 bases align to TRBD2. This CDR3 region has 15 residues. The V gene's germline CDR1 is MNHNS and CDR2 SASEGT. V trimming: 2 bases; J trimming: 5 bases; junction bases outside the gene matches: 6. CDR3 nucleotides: TGTGCCAGCAGTGAACAGGGACTAATTGAAAACATTCAGTACTTC. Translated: CASSEQGLIENIQYF.